These 15 T cell receptor beta chains came from one sample sequenced in a study of blood T cell repertoires in COVID-19. Sequencing used immunoSEQ multiplex PCR; TCRdb keeps in-frame clones, though not all of them. The table lists over 40,000 clones, approximately 90% of them singletons, with about 10% in the top ten. Source material: peripheral blood. The receptor source for this set is a woman aged 80 or older with acute or convalescent COVID-19.

Worth noting for this clone: The junction does not match germline at one end; this may be a read error. V usage is TRBV3-1 (or the pseudogene TRBV3-2) and J usage is TRBJ2-7; possible D gene TRBD2, 7 bases. CDR3 length equals 13 residues. Per the germline V gene, CDR1 is LGHDT and CDR2 is YNNKEL (reference sequence). CDR3: CASSQEGRGALVF. DNA of the CDR3: TGTGCCAGCAGCCAAGAGGGTCGGGGGGCCCTAGTCTTC.

The chain links TRBV6-2 or TRBV6-3 to TRBJ2-2; 7 bases agree with TRBD1. The CDR3 has 19 residues. V lost 0 bases and J lost 0; bases outside the gene matches: 10. Germline loops: CDR1 MNHEY, CDR2 SVGEGT. CDR3 in DNA: TGTGCCAGCAGTTACTCGACGAGACAGGGAACCGCGAACACCGGGGAGCTGTTTTTT. It encodes CASSYSTRQGTANTGELFF.

The chain recombines TRBV24-1 with TRBJ1-2; D ambiguous. The V end was cut by 5 bases, the J end by 7 bases, with 13 bases between. This CDR3 has 13 amino acids. Looked up from germline, CDR1 is KGHDR and CDR2 is SFDVKD. As DNA, the CDR3 is TGTGCCACCAGTGTGCGTCAGGTATGTGGCTACACCTTC. Its translation is CATSVRQVCGYTF.

V is TRBV7-9 and J is TRBJ1-2; 7 positions match TRBD1. The germline CDR1 and CDR2 sequences are SEHNR and FQNEAQ (reference sequence). The CDR3 loop spans 15 amino acids. With 2 bases clipped from V and 2 bases from J, the junction kept 5 bases outside the gene matches. The CDR3 protein is CASSLPGDRNYGYTF. In nucleotides, the CDR3 is TGTGCCAGCAGCTTACCTGGGGACAGAAACTATGGCTACACCTTC.

The rearrangement joins TRBV18 to TRBJ1-2; tentative D call: TRBD1 (6 bases). The CDR3 is 15 residues long. From germline, CDR1 is KGHSH and CDR2 LQKENI. Trimming removed 6 bases from V and 8 bases from J, with 22 bases in between. CDR3 loop: CASSNRDDSIGGYTF. The DNA for the CDR3 is TGTGCCAGCTCGAACAGGGACGATTCGATTGGGGGCTACACCTTC.

The chain recombines TRBV6-5 with TRBJ1-5; D perhaps matches TRBD1 (6 bases). The germline V gene has CDR1 MNHEY and CDR2 SVGAGI. Trimming cost V 7 bases and J 11 bases, with 18 bases left between them. This CDR3 has 13 amino acids. CDR3 bases: TGTGCCAGCACACGGGGGGCGGGTAAAGCCCAGCATTTT. Amino acids: CASTRGAGKAQHF.

This clone was seen only once. This chain connects TRBV19 to TRBJ2-1, with TRBD2 matching over 13 bases. The CDR3 sequence is 15 residues long. V lost 3 bases, J lost 10 bases, and 6 bases stayed unmatched. CDR1 is LNHDA and CDR2 is SQIVND in the germline V gene (reference sequence). The CDR3: CASSMTSGRSEEQFF. CDR3 DNA sequence: TGTGCCAGTAGTATGACTAGCGGGAGGTCGGAAGAGCAGTTCTTC.

The chain carries TRBV30 and TRBJ1-3; no clear D gene. The CDR3 spans 14 residues. Deletions cut 5 bases from V and 0 bases from J, with 11 bases between. Per germline, CDR1 GTSNPN and CDR2 SVGIG (reference sequence). The CDR3 here is CAWDQAFSGNTIYF. DNA of the CDR3: TGTGCCTGGGACCAGGCCTTCTCTGGAAACACCATATATTTT. Complete variable domain (other parts from reference TRBV30 and TRBJ1-3): SQTIHQWPATLVQPVGSPLSLECTVEGTSNPNLYWYRQAAGRGLQLLFYSVGIGQISSEVPQNLSASRPQDRQFILSSKKLLLSDSGFYLCAWDQAFSGNTIYFGEGSWLTVV.

This chain links TRBV19 with TRBJ1-6, with TRBD1 as a possible D gene (6 bases). Germline CDR1 and CDR2: LNHDA and SQIVND (reference sequence). The CDR3 totals 15 residues. Trimming took 7 bases from V and 5 from J, leaving 15 bases between them. The CDR3 DNA sequence: TGTGCCAGTACCCTGACAGGAACCCATAATTCACCCCTCCACTTT. Encoded protein: CASTLTGTHNSPLHF.

This sequence joins TRBV25-1 and TRBJ2-3; 11 nucleotides line up with TRBD2. Unmatched junction bases numbered 5, after V lost 5 bases and J lost 4 bases. From germline, CDR1 is MGHDK and CDR2 SYGVNS. The CDR3 is 15 residues long. In DNA, the CDR3 is TGTGCCAGCAGTACGACTAGCGGGGTCTCAGATACGCAGTATTTT. This codes for CASSTTSGVSDTQYF.

This rearrangement joins TRBV4-3 to TRBJ1-2; unclear D gene. The CDR3 loop spans 15 amino acids. The V end lost 0 bases, the J end lost 4 bases, and 12 bases lay between the germline ends. The V gene's germline CDR1 is LGHNA and CDR2 YSLEER. In nucleotides, the CDR3 is TGCGCCAGCAGCCAAGAAGCGCTCCTAACCTATGGCTACACCTTC. Protein: CASSQEALLTYGYTF.

This clone was seen only once. The chain is built from TRBV5-1 and TRBJ2-7; TRBD1 matches at 9 bases. CDR3 length equals 15 residues. V lost 4 bases to trimming and J lost 7 bases; unmatched junction nucleotides: 12. Germline loops: CDR1 SGHRS, CDR2 YFSETQ. The CDR3 bases are TGCGCCAGCAGCCCCACCGGGACAGGGATTGGGGAGCAGTACTTC. It translates to CASSPTGTGIGEQYF.

J is TRBJ1-3 and V is TRBV4-3; D is unclear. The ends were cut back, 0 bases at V and 0 bases at J, with 6 bases in the middle. The CDR3 is 15 amino acids. Germline-derived CDR1 and CDR2 are LGHNA and YSLEER. CDR3: CASSQDVASGNTIYF. Written as DNA, the CDR3 is TGCGCCAGCAGCCAAGATGTGGCCTCTGGAAACACCATATATTTT.

This clone was counted only a few times. The chain uses TRBV7-8 and TRBJ1-2; D is unresolved. CDR1 SGHVS and CDR2 FQNEAQ come from the germline V gene. The V and J ends lost 3 bases and 4 bases respectively, with 12 bases between them. The CDR3 is 14 residues long. The CDR3 here is CASSFARFTYGYTF. In nucleotides, the CDR3 is TGTGCCAGCAGCTTCGCGAGGTTTACCTATGGCTACACCTTC. The complete variable domain, with remaining parts taken from reference TRBV7-8 and TRBJ1-2, reads GAGVSQSPRYKVAKRGQDVALRCDPISGHVSLFWYQQALGQGPEFLTYFQNEAQLDKSGLPSDRFFAERPEGSVSTLKIQRTQQEDSAVYLCASSFARFTYGYTFGSGTRLTVV.

The chain uses TRBV11-2 and TRBJ2-1; a weak D match, TRBD2 (6 bases). Germline-derived CDR1 and CDR2 are SGHAT and FQNNGV. V lost 2 bases and J lost 4, with 18 bases in between. This CDR3 has 17 amino acids. CDR3 in amino acids: CASSLFSGQAAYNEQFF. The CDR3 region has the DNA TGTGCCAGCAGCTTATTTAGCGGCCAGGCAGCTTACAATGAGCAGTTCTTC.